This T cell receptor beta chain was sequenced during a study of blood T cell repertoires in COVID-19. Original analysis: Amplifying reference gene primers gave estimates of nucleated cell counts. TCRdb keeps only in-frame clones here, not all; method: immunoSEQ multiplex PCR. V and J calls plus clone size are reproduced from that table; the DNA served to infer D and trimming. The table records hundreds of thousands of clones, around 90% of them present only once. Per the germline V gene, CDR1 is SGHRS and CDR2 is YFSETQ. The CDR3 consists of 16 residues. J was trimmed by 2 bases and V by 2 bases; bases with no gene match: 5.

The sequencing sample was made of peripheral blood. V usage is TRBV5-1 and J usage is TRBJ2-1; 9 positions agree with TRBD1. The receptor comes from a man between 65 and 85 years old with acute or convalescent COVID-19. The CDR3 here is CASSFTGGTAYNEQFF. The CDR3 DNA sequence: TGCGCCAGCAGCTTCACAGGGGGCACGGCCTACAATGAGCAGTTCTTC.